This TCR beta chain was sequenced for a study of blood T cell repertoires in COVID-19. The repertoire was sequenced with immunoSEQ multiplex PCR; TCRdb's copy has only in-frame clones and lacks some. The table includes about 60,000 clones, roughly 80% detected once. Enrollees, about 18 to 89 years old, lived in 24 US areas. Donors were grouped by their self-reported clinical history. Per germline, CDR1 KGHDR and CDR2 SFDVKD. The V end was cut by 3 bases, the J end by 2 bases, with 12 bases between. The CDR3 has 16 amino acids. The sequence was collected from a middle-aged woman with acute COVID-19. The V call is TRBV24-1, the J call TRBJ1-4; D is possibly TRBD1 (6 bases). What was sequenced was PBMCs or T cells enriched from blood (not recorded which). The chain's CDR3 is CATSDAGVGTNEKLFF. CDR3 in DNA: TGTGCCACCAGTGATGCAGGGGTAGGGACTAATGAAAAACTGTTTTTT.